The entry below describes one T cell receptor beta chain. Its cognate antigen has yet to be identified. No base-level quality is on record; no much larger clone is a single base apart. The data derive from a study of blood T cell repertoires in COVID-19 (dated by TCRdb to 2019 to 2021). About the study as a whole: Samples from collaborators originated in the United States, Italy and Spain and spanned both the acute and convalescent phases of COVID-19. Where available, HLA class I and class II types were taken from metadata supplied by the sample provider and were not determined by assay-based typing. The repertoires were released in a freely available public database intended as a resource for research on the immune response to SARS-CoV-2. Subjects who had been exposed to COVID-19, were actively infected with it, or had recovered from it provided the deeply sampled blood TCRbeta repertoires that made up the dataset. Samples came from the ongoing ImmuneRACE study (first 160 participants) plus 1,254 subjects from 6 global collaborators. A de-identified subject ID, COVID-19 status, age in years and sex were almost always included in the sample metadata. The prospective study material was composed of cDNA or gDNA derived from T cells, B-cell-depleted T cells, or PBMCs.

The full study reports these points: The quantity of clinical and demographic metadata differed by source and by participant and was supplied without curation.

CDR3 length: 16 amino acids, cysteine to phenylalanine. The entry retains the CDR3 DNA only, 48 bases that are in frame from base 1. Based on the germline V gene, the CDR1 and CDR2 sequences are MNHEY and SVGEGT. The trim is 6 bases for V and 5 bases for J, with a gap of 22 bases between the germline ends. TCRbeta CDR3 regions were amplified from genomic DNA by means of the immunoSEQ Assay, a bias-controlled multiplex PCR. From the authors' description of their analysis: Nucleated cell counts per sample were estimated from amplification of reference gene primers within the assay. To quantify the absolute abundance of each unique TCRbeta CDR3 rearrangement, sequence reads were collapsed and filtered. Productive Simpson clonality was computed per sample as the square root of Simpson's diversity index over productive rearrangements. TCRdb took over this immuneACCESS table, retaining in-frame rearrangements with V and J assigned. Such tables are incomplete; in checked studies, under half of the missing clones stem from an unresolved V gene, and the remainder is unexplained. V and J calls and clone size are copied from that table; D and trimming were computed from the DNA. This sample is represented by about 240,000 clones; roughly 85% of them were singletons. About 3.6% of the sample is taken by the ten largest.

In the prospective study, participants were about 18 to 90 years old, resided in approximately 22 geographic areas of the United States, and were enrolled through a virtual design. In the prospective study, participants were assigned to cohorts based on the clinical history participants reported in a screening survey and a study questionnaire. Exposed participants had been in contact with someone with a PCR-confirmed or clinician-diagnosed COVID-19 case within 2 weeks of study entry. Each participant in the prospective study had whole blood, serum and a nasopharyngeal or oropharyngeal swab collected by mobile phlebotomists. Additional blood draws and questionnaires over an approximately 2-month period could optionally be provided by prospective study participants. Before DNA extraction, prospective study blood samples were shipped either frozen or at room temperature.

The sequence joins TRBV6-2 or TRBV6-3 to TRBJ1-1; the D gene remains uncertain. The origin of this receptor is a woman aged 35 to 49 who had been exposed to COVID-19. The sequenced material came from PBMCs or T cells enriched from blood (not recorded which). CDR3 sequence: CASSDQGRGWYTEAFF. The DNA is as follows: TGTGCCAGCAGCGACCAAGGCCGAGGGTGGTATACTGAAGCTTTCTTT.